These 27 T cell receptor beta chains came from one sample sequenced in a study of blood T cell repertoires in COVID-19. TCRdb keeps only in-frame clones here, not all; method: immunoSEQ multiplex PCR. The sample holds roughly 33,000 clones, 80% to 90% seen once. Sequencing input: peripheral blood. These receptors all stem from a human donor in a cohort sampled during active COVID-19.

This clone was recorded only once. The rearrangement joins TRBV19 to TRBJ2-3; TRBD2 matches at 9 bases. V was pared by 6 bases and J by 6 bases, with 7 bases of the junction left unmatched. This CDR3 has 14 amino acids. The germline CDR1 and CDR2 sequences are LNHDA and SQIVND (reference sequence). The chain's CDR3 is CASRRGRDRDTQYF. In DNA form, the CDR3 reads TGTGCCAGTAGGCGCGGGAGGGATAGGGATACGCAGTATTTT.

The chain carries TRBV5-1 and TRBJ2-3; TRBD1 matches 10 bases. Germline V gene lookup returns CDR1 SGHRS and CDR2 YFSETQ. The V segment lost 5 bases and the J segment 3 bases; nucleotides outside the gene matches: 6. The CDR3 length is 15 residues. CDR3 residues: CASRTGTGATDTQYF. The DNA of the CDR3 is TGCGCCAGCAGAACTGGGACAGGGGCTACAGATACGCAGTATTTT.

V is TRBV6-5 and J is TRBJ2-2, with D tentatively TRBD2 (5 bases). V was pared by 4 bases and J by 6 bases, with 12 bases between. The CDR3 is 14 amino acids. Germline CDR1 MNHEY, CDR2 SVGAGI. The CDR3 here is CASSWGSESGELFF. Written as DNA, the CDR3 is TGTGCCAGCAGTTGGGGTAGCGAGTCCGGGGAGCTGTTTTTT.

V is TRBV7-2 and J is TRBJ2-4; weak D call: TRBD2 (6 bases). CDR3 length equals 17 residues. Trimming stripped 1 base from V and 1 base from J, with 14 bases between. Germline assignment: CDR1 SGHTA and CDR2 FQGNSA. In DNA form, the CDR3 reads TGTGCCAGCAGCTTAGAGGTTGCGGGGCCCGCCAAAAACATTCAGTACTTC. Translating gives CASSLEVAGPAKNIQYF.

V gene TRBV28 combines with J gene TRBJ2-2; D ambiguous. Trimming removed 3 bases from V and 4 bases from J, with 12 bases in between. CDR1 is MDHEN, CDR2 SYDVKM, per germline. This CDR3 is built from 15 residues. The CDR3 loop reads CASSFDQRVTGELFF. CDR3 sequence (DNA): TGTGCCAGCAGTTTTGACCAGCGTGTCACCGGGGAGCTGTTTTTT.

This sequence joins TRBV7-6 and TRBJ2-3; no firm D call. Germline CDR1 reads SGHVS; CDR2 reads FNYEAQ. The length of the CDR3 is 15 residues. Trimming took off 1 base at V and 2 bases at J, with 10 bases between the two ends. CDR3 bases: TGTGCCAGCAGCTTAGATCCAGTAGCCACAGATACGCAGTATTTT. Protein product: CASSLDPVATDTQYF.

This rearrangement joins TRBV7-3 to TRBJ2-3, with D perhaps TRBD2 (6 bases). V was shortened by 5 bases and J by 0 bases, with 12 bases between the two germline ends. Germline loops: CDR1 SGHTA, CDR2 FQGTGA. This CDR3 region has 15 residues. The CDR3 DNA follows: TGTGCCAGCAGCCCAGAGGGGACTAGCACAGATACGCAGTATTTT. Amino acid sequence: CASSPEGTSTDTQYF.

The count of this clone is one. This chain links TRBV19 with TRBJ1-1; TRBD1 matches 7 bases. The CDR3 is made up of 16 amino acids. Germline V gives CDR1 LNHDA, CDR2 SQIVND (reference sequence). The V gene end was trimmed by 6 bases and the J gene end by 1 base; junction bases not matched to a gene: 11. The CDR3 nucleotides are TGTGCCAGTAGCCTCAGAGACGGGACAGCGAACACTGAAGCTTTCTTT. This translates into CASSLRDGTANTEAFF. The whole variable domain, filled in from reference TRBV19 and TRBJ1-1, reads DGGITQSPKYLFRKEGQNVTLSCEQNLNHDAMYWYRQDPGQGLRLIYYSQIVNDFQKGDIAEGYSVSREKKESFPLTVTSAQKNPTAFYLCASSLRDGTANTEAFFGQGTRLTVV.

The J gene is TRBJ1-5, the V gene TRBV5-6; D remains ambiguous. The germline V gene has CDR1 SGHDT and CDR2 YYEEEE. The germline V and J ends were trimmed by 0 bases and 2 bases, with 6 bases remaining between them. CDR3 length equals 14 residues. This chain's CDR3 is CASSLVEGNQPQHF. In nucleotides, the CDR3 is TGTGCCAGCAGCTTGGTGGAGGGCAATCAGCCCCAGCATTTT. The full variable domain, in which reference TRBV5-6 and TRBJ1-5 provide the parts outside the CDR3, is DAGVTQSPTHLIKTRGQQVTLRCSPKSGHDTVSWYQQALGQGPQFIFQYYEEEERQRGNFPDRFSGHQFPNYSSELNVNALLLGDSALYLCASSLVEGNQPQHFGDGTRLSIL.

The chain combines TRBV2 with TRBJ2-1; 7 nucleotides line up with TRBD2. There are 13 residues in the CDR3. V was pared by 5 bases and J by 12 bases, with 10 bases of the junction left unmatched. Germline values: CDR1 SNHLY, CDR2 FYNNEI. CDR3 DNA sequence: TGTGCCAGCAGTCCCGGGACTACCCTTTTGCAGTTCTTC. Encoded protein: CASSPGTTLLQFF.

The chain joins TRBV27 to TRBJ2-1; 7 bases fit TRBD2. Germline assignment: CDR1 MNHEY and CDR2 SMNVEV (reference sequence). With V trimmed by 7 bases and J by 8 bases, 2 bases remained unmatched. CDR3 size: 11 residues. Written as DNA, the CDR3 is TGTGCCAGCATCCGGGAGGATGAGCAGTTCTTC. Encoded protein: CASIREDEQFF.

A few counts support this clone. The V call is TRBV3-1 (or the pseudogene TRBV3-2), the J call TRBJ1-4; D perhaps matches TRBD1 (5 bases). Germline CDR1 reads LGHDT; CDR2 reads YNNKEL (reference sequence). Between the trimmed V and J ends, which lost 5 bases and 7 bases, there was a span of 17 bases. The CDR3 has 15 amino acids. The chain's CDR3 is CASSGYRSAAEKLFF. As DNA, the CDR3 is TGTGCCAGCAGCGGATACAGGTCGGCGGCTGAAAAACTGTTTTTT.

The J gene is TRBJ2-2, the V gene TRBV19; D call uncertain. The CDR3 has 13 amino acids. V was trimmed by 0 bases and J by 7 bases, leaving 6 bases between them. The germline gives CDR1 LNHDA, CDR2 SQIVND (reference sequence). Here the CDR3 DNA reads TGTGCCAGTAGTATAGATCTCAGCGGGGAGCTGTTTTTT. Its translation: CASSIDLSGELFF. The full variable domain, rest sourced from reference TRBV19 and TRBJ2-2, is DGGITQSPKYLFRKEGQNVTLSCEQNLNHDAMYWYRQDPGQGLRLIYYSQIVNDFQKGDIAEGYSVSREKKESFPLTVTSAQKNPTAFYLCASSIDLSGELFFGEGSRLTVL.

V and J are TRBV5-1 and TRBJ2-5; TRBD2 is a possible D gene (5 bases). Per the germline V gene, CDR1 is SGHRS and CDR2 is YFSETQ. CDR3 length: 13 amino acids. Trimming took 4 bases from V and 2 from J, leaving 9 bases between them. Here the CDR3 reads CASSPGVQETQYF. The CDR3 DNA reads TGCGCCAGCAGCCCCGGGGTACAAGAGACCCAGTACTTC.

This chain joins TRBV5-6 and TRBJ1-4, with 7 bases fitting TRBD1. Per the germline V gene, CDR1 is SGHDT and CDR2 is YYEEEE. The CDR3 length is 16 residues. Trimming cost V 4 bases and J 2 bases; bases outside gene matches: 8. DNA for the CDR3: TGTGCCAGCAGCATTAGGGGGCTAGGGACTAATGAAAAACTGTTTTTT. It translates to CASSIRGLGTNEKLFF.

The V gene is TRBV21-1, the J gene TRBJ1-5. TRBV21-1 is deemed a pseudogene. CDR3 length: 15 amino acids. CDR3 bases: TGTGCCAGCAGCAAAGTTAGGGAGGACAATCAGCCCCAGCATTTT. Translating it yields CASSKVREDNQPQHF.

The chain employs TRBV5-5 and TRBJ2-1, with 8 bases fitting TRBD1. V dropped 7 bases and J dropped 0; count of bases not matched to a gene: 6. The CDR3 extends over 15 amino acids. Germline V gives CDR1 SGHKS, CDR2 YYEKEE (reference sequence). CDR3 protein: CASETGGSSYNEQFF. The CDR3 coding sequence is TGTGCCAGCGAAACAGGGGGGAGCTCCTACAATGAGCAGTTCTTC. Full variable domain (missing parts from reference TRBV5-5 and TRBJ2-1): DAGVTQSPTHLIKTRGQQVTLRCSPISGHKSVSWYQQVLGQGPQFIFQYYEKEERGRGNFPDRFSARQFPNYSSELNVNALLLGDSALYLCASETGGSSYNEQFFGPGTRLTVL.

This clone was picked up one time. The chain links TRBV19 to TRBJ2-1; possibly TRBD1 for D (5 bases). Trimming took 4 bases from V and 0 from J, leaving 10 bases between them. CDR1 and CDR2 from the germline V gene are LNHDA and SQIVND (reference sequence). The CDR3 has 15 residues. The CDR3 DNA is TGTGCCAGTAGTACTGGACACAGCTCCTACAATGAGCAGTTCTTC. Encoded protein: CASSTGHSSYNEQFF.

This clone was seen only once. The V and J genes are TRBV6-2 or TRBV6-3 and TRBJ2-7; 8 bases map to TRBD2. Germline trimming cut 0 bases from V and 2 bases from J; bases unmatched to any gene: 9. This CDR3 region has 17 residues. The germline gives CDR1 MNHEY, CDR2 SVGEGT. The CDR3 protein is CASSYSDPSGLPYEQYF. DNA for the CDR3: TGTGCCAGCAGTTACTCGGACCCTAGCGGGCTTCCCTACGAGCAGTACTTC.

This chain uses TRBV14 with TRBJ1-6; the D is unclear. CDR1 is SGHDN and CDR2 is FVKESK in the germline V gene. This CDR3 is built from 14 residues. Trimming cost V 1 base and J 7 bases, with 8 bases left between them. The CDR3 coding sequence is TGTGCCAGCAGCCAAGGTCGGGAAAATTCACCCCTCCACTTT. This translates into CASSQGRENSPLHF.

The rearrangement links TRBV14 to TRBJ2-7; D is possibly TRBD2 (6 bases). CDR3 length equals 13 residues. V was cut by 4 bases and J by 2 bases, with 9 bases left in between. Germline CDR1 reads SGHDN; CDR2 reads FVKESK. The CDR3 region is CASSRRGAYEQYF. In DNA, the CDR3 is TGTGCCAGCAGCCGCCGCGGGGCCTACGAGCAGTACTTC. Combining the CDR3 with reference TRBV14 and TRBJ2-7 gives the whole variable domain EAGVTQFPSHSVIEKGQTVTLRCDPISGHDNLYWYRRVMGKEIKFLLHFVKESKQDESGMPNNRFLAERTGGTYSTLKVQPAELEDSGVYFCASSRRGAYEQYFGPGTRLTVT.

The chain couples TRBV28 to TRBJ2-7; D gene ambiguous. This CDR3 has 14 residues. Trimming took 3 bases from V and 0 from J, leaving 9 bases between them. The germline gives CDR1 MDHEN, CDR2 SYDVKM. The DNA for the CDR3 is TGTGCCAGCAGTTTGACTCGGCCCTCCTACGAGCAGTACTTC. Translation: CASSLTRPSYEQYF.

The chain has TRBV28 and TRBJ2-7; possibly TRBD2 for D (6 bases). The V and J ends lost 5 bases and 3 bases respectively, with 14 bases between them. CDR1 is MDHEN and CDR2 is SYDVKM in the germline V gene. The CDR3 consists of 14 residues. Here the CDR3 reads CASSRRRGRYEQYF. The CDR3 DNA reads as TGTGCCAGCAGTCGGAGGCGGGGCCGCTACGAGCAGTACTTC.

The chain recombines TRBV11-1 with TRBJ2-1, with 7 bases identical to TRBD2. J gave up 0 bases and V 5 bases, and 7 bases lay outside the gene matches. CDR1 and CDR2 (germline): SGHAT, FQDESV (reference sequence). The CDR3 runs to 16 residues. The chain's CDR3 is CASSDGGGPSYNEQFF. For the CDR3, the DNA is TGTGCCAGCAGCGACGGGGGAGGGCCCTCCTACAATGAGCAGTTCTTC. Filled out from reference TRBV11-1 and TRBJ2-1, the complete variable domain reads EAEVAQSPRYKITEKSQAVAFWCDPISGHATLYWYRQILGQGPELLVQFQDESVVDDSQLPKDRFSAERLKGVDSTLKIQPAELGDSAMYLCASSDGGGPSYNEQFFGPGTRLTVL.

This clone was observed a few times. The chain employs TRBV19 and TRBJ1-6; 7 bases are shared with TRBD1. CDR1 and CDR2 from the germline V gene are LNHDA and SQIVND (reference sequence). This CDR3 contains 15 residues. The trim removed 5 bases at V and 5 bases at J, leaving 6 bases unmatched. The CDR3 loop reads CASSPQGLNNSPLHF. The CDR3 region has the DNA TGTGCCAGTAGTCCACAGGGGCTGAATAATTCACCCCTCCACTTT.

The genes are TRBV2 and TRBJ2-3, with 12 nucleotides matching TRBD2. CDR3 size: 15 residues. Germline-derived CDR1 and CDR2 are SNHLY and FYNNEI. With V trimmed by 6 bases and J by 7 bases, 8 bases remained unmatched. Written as DNA, the CDR3 is TGTGCCAGCAGAGCGACTAGCGGGGGATCATATACGCAGTATTTT. It specifies CASRATSGGSYTQYF.

The genes are TRBV11-1 and TRBJ2-5; 10 nucleotides match TRBD1. The length of the CDR3 is 15 residues. With 4 bases clipped from V and 4 bases from J, the junction kept 6 bases outside the gene matches. Germline CDR1 and CDR2: SGHAT and FQDESV (reference sequence). The chain's CDR3 is CASSSTGGAVETQYF. The CDR3 nucleotides read TGTGCCAGCAGCTCGACAGGGGGCGCGGTAGAGACCCAGTACTTC. The full variable domain, with the rest looked up from reference TRBV11-1 and TRBJ2-5, is EAEVAQSPRYKITEKSQAVAFWCDPISGHATLYWYRQILGQGPELLVQFQDESVVDDSQLPKDRFSAERLKGVDSTLKIQPAELGDSAMYLCASSSTGGAVETQYFGPGTRLLVL.